Below, 10 T cell receptor beta chains from the same sample are listed, as sequenced in a study of T-cell memory formation after mild COVID-19 (dated by TCRdb to about 2021). Receptors were amplified or captured by 5' RACE. Sequencing used an Illumina NovaSeq 6000. In TCRdb, the public reads were trimmed at Q25 with fastp and aligned with MiXCR, with productive beta chains retained. For every CDR3 protein sequence, its rows merge into one entry that carries the most common genes and DNA. This sample lists about 350,000 distinct CDR3 sequences; roughly 15% were detected once. Of the sample, around a fifth is held by the ten largest clones. The sequenced material came from PBMCs or a T cell subset sorted from them (not recorded which). The receptors stem from a man younger than 35 who had mild COVID-19 (a few samples of this study predate the infection). The sample titles of this study are shuffled in the database, so cell type and time point are left out; the donor was told from shared clones.

This clonotype was recorded at least ten times. The chain combines TRBV15 with TRBJ1-5; 7 positions match TRBD1. Germline-derived CDR1 and CDR2 are LNHNV and YYDKDF (reference sequence). The ends lost 8 bases at V and 9 bases at J; junction bases unmatched: 10. This CDR3 spans 13 amino acids. CDR3 residues: CATAGEGATPQHF. The CDR3 DNA sequence: TGTGCCACCGCCGGCGAGGGGGCGACGCCCCAGCATTTT.

This clonotype was picked up many times. This chain's CDR3 is CASSYSRASGTDTQYF. CDR3 in DNA: TGTGCCAGCAGTTACTCGAGGGCTAGCGGGACAGATACGCAGTATTTT. The gene calls are TRBV6-2 or TRBV6-3 and TRBJ2-3, with 8 bases matching TRBD2. This CDR3 comprises 16 residues. The V and J ends lost 0 bases and 3 bases, in that order; junction bases with no gene match: 5. The germline CDR1 and CDR2 sequences are MNHEY and SVGEGT.

This clonotype was observed a few times. The chain joins TRBV11-2 to TRBJ2-5; D gene uncertain. This CDR3 contains 15 residues. V lost 4 bases to trimming and J lost 2 bases, with 14 bases between them. Germline V gives CDR1 SGHAT, CDR2 FQNNGV. In nucleotides, the CDR3 is TGTGCCAGCAGCTCATTTCGTAGCAGTCAAGAGACCCAGTACTTC. Translation gives CASSSFRSSQETQYF.

This chain links TRBV20-1 with TRBJ2-1, with 8 bases identical to TRBD2. J lost 3 bases, V lost 6 bases, and 10 bases had no gene match. CDR1 and CDR2 from the germline V gene are DFQATT and SNEGSKA (reference sequence). This CDR3 is built from 15 residues. CDR3 residues: CSAEPQRGYYNEQFF. CDR3 coding DNA: TGCAGTGCCGAGCCCCAGCGGGGGTACTACAATGAGCAGTTCTTC.

The chain uses TRBV5-5 and TRBJ2-7; no firm D call. Trimming took off 7 bases at V and 3 bases at J, with 17 bases between the two ends. This CDR3 comprises 14 residues. CDR1 and CDR2 (germline): SGHKS, YYEKEE (reference sequence). The CDR3 loop reads CASGPDDLGYEQYF. The CDR3, as DNA: TGTGCCAGCGGCCCCGACGACCTGGGCTACGAGCAGTACTTC.

The chain couples TRBV7-3 to TRBJ2-1, with 10 positions matching TRBD2. From germline, CDR1 is SGHTA and CDR2 FQGTGA. V was clipped by 2 bases and J by 6 bases; unmatched bases: 7. The length of the CDR3 is 16 residues. As DNA, the CDR3 is TGTGCCAGCAGCTTACCCCCTACTAGCGGGGTCAATGAGCAGTTCTTC. Residues: CASSLPPTSGVNEQFF.

V usage is TRBV6-5 and J usage is TRBJ2-4; the D gene is possibly TRBD2 (6 bases). CDR1 is MNHEY, CDR2 SVGAGI, per germline. Trimming took 5 bases from V and 11 from J, leaving 16 bases between them. The CDR3 loop spans 13 amino acids. CDR3 protein: CASSPAGTPLQYF. CDR3 sequence (DNA): TGTGCCAGCAGTCCCGCGGGGACCCCCCTTCAGTACTTC.

This chain uses TRBV5-1 with TRBJ1-2, with TRBD1 matching 9 bases. CDR3 size: 17 residues. V was clipped by 7 bases and J by 4 bases; unmatched bases: 17. Germline CDR1 is SGHRS and CDR2 is YFSETQ. Here the CDR3 reads CASRAGTGTRGIYGYTF. The CDR3 DNA reads TGCGCCAGCCGCGCCGGGACAGGGACAAGGGGTATCTATGGCTACACCTTC. The variable domain in full, with the rest retrieved from reference TRBV5-1 and TRBJ1-2, is KAGVTQTPRYLIKTRGQQVTLSCSPISGHRSVSWYQQTPGQGLQFLFEYFSETQRNKGNFPGRFSGRQFSNSRSEMNVSTLELGDSALYLCASRAGTGTRGIYGYTFGSGTRLTVV.

Regarding this clonotype: At one boundary the junction diverges from the germline segment, which might be a read error. The chain links TRBV7-2 to TRBJ2-1; 8 bases agree with TRBD1. Germline V gene lookup returns CDR1 SGHTA and CDR2 FQGNSA. This CDR3 contains 13 residues. CDR3 in amino acids: CAISLAPRTGKFF. DNA of the CDR3: TGTGCCATCAGCTTAGCGCCCAGGACAGGGAAGTTCTTC.

This clonotype came up many times. The chain employs TRBV5-1 and TRBJ2-2; D not certain. In germline, CDR1 is SGHRS, CDR2 YFSETQ. This CDR3 spans 14 amino acids. V was cut by 8 bases and J by 5 bases, with 16 bases left in between. For the CDR3, the DNA is TGCGCCAGTTCGCCGGCCGACGGGACCGGGGAGCTGTTTTTT. This codes for CASSPADGTGELFF.